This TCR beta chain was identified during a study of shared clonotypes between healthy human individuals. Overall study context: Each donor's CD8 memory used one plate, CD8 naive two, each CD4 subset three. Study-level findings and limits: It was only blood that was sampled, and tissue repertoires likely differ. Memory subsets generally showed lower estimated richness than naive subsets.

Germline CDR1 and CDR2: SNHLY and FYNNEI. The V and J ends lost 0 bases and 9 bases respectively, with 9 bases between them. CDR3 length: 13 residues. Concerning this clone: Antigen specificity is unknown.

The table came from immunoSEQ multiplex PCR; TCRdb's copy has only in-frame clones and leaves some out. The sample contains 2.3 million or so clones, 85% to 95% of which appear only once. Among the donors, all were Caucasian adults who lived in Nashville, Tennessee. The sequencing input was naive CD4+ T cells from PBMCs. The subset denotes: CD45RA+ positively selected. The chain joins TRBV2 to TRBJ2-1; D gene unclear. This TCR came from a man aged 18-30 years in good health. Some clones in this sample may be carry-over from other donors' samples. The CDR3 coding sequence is TGTGCCAGCAGTGAAGCGAAAGGGCCTGAGCAGTTCTTC. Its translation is CASSEAKGPEQFF.